The clone carrying this TCR beta chain was recorded a few times. Antigen unknown. These data are taken from a study of Ad26.COV2.S vaccination and SARS-CoV-2 variants. About the research overall: Enrollment placed the donor in the COV1001 Ad26.COV2.S trial arm. Ad26.COV2.S given intramuscularly, once or twice 56 days apart.

Only in-frame clones appear in the TCRdb table, and some are missing; sequencing was by immunoSEQ multiplex PCR. The table lists about 480,000 clones, around nine tenths of them singletons. Treatment here: roughly 18 received Ad26.COV2.S at low or high dose, single or two shots; a few received placebo; per-sample allocation not given. Samples were taken on day 63 after the first vaccine or placebo injection. The CDR3 totals 15 residues. Looked up from germline, CDR1 is SEHNR and CDR2 is FQNEAQ (reference sequence). With 4 bases clipped from V and 3 bases from J, the junction kept 6 bases outside the gene matches. Study observations and caveats: Considerable breadth of spike-specific CD8+ and CD4+ T cell responses has reportedly been documented following vaccination.

The TCR sequence derives from a person between 18 and 60 years old who received the Ad26.COV2.S COVID-19 vaccine or a placebo. Sample: peripheral blood, taken in a trial of Ad26.COV2.S vaccine versus placebo. The chain employs TRBV7-9 and TRBJ2-7, with TRBD1 matching over 10 bases. The CDR3 spells CASSYEGDRGYEQYF. Written as DNA, the CDR3 is TGTGCCAGCAGCTACGAGGGGGACAGGGGCTACGAGCAGTACTTC.